Given below is one T cell receptor (beta chain) in context. Antigen: not known. This CDR3 region has 12 residues. Looked up from germline, CDR1 is MNHEY and CDR2 is SVGAGI. V was pared by 6 bases and J by 2 bases, with 7 bases between. These data come from a study of shared clonotypes between healthy human individuals. For the study at large: The donor group consisted of two women and a few men, aged 18 to 49. Plates per donor: three CD4 naive, three CD4 memory, two CD8 naive, one CD8 memory. Study-wide results and limits: It was observed that 5% to 6% of naive CD4 clonotypes were shared across several donors.

Data came from immunoSEQ multiplex PCR; TCRdb stores just in-frame clones and leaves some out. Counted here are roughly 2.2 million clones, approximately 93% occurring once; the ten biggest clones make up 0.39%. The CD4+ fraction was divided into a CD45RA+ naive subset and a CD45RA-negative memory subset. The sequencing input was naive CD4+ T cells from PBMCs. This sample's subset: CD45RA+ positively selected. The rearrangement uses TRBV6-5 and TRBJ1-2; D is unclear. This sequence originates from a man younger than 35 in good health. Some clones in this sample may be carry-over from other donors' samples. The CDR3 loop reads CASSYTNYGYTF. The DNA of the CDR3 is TGTGCCAGCAGCTATACAAACTATGGCTACACCTTC.